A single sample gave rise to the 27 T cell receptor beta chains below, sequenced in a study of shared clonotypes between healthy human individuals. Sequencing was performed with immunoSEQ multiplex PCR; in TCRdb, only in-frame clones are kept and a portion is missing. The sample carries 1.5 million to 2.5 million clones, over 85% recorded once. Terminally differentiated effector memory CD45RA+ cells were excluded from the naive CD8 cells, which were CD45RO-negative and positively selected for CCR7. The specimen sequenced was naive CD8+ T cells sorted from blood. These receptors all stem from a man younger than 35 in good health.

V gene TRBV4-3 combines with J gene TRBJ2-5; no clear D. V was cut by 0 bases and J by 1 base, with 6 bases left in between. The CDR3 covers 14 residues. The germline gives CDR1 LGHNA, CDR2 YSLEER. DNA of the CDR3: TGCGCCAGCAGCCAAGATAACGTCCAAGAGACCCAGTACTTC. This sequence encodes CASSQDNVQETQYF.

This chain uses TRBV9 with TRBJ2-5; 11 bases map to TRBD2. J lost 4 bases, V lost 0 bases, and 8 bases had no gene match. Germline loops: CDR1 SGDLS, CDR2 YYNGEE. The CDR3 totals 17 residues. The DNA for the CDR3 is TGTGCCAGCAGCGTAGCTACCAGTCTAGCGGGGGGAGAGACCCAGTACTTC. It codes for CASSVATSLAGGETQYF.

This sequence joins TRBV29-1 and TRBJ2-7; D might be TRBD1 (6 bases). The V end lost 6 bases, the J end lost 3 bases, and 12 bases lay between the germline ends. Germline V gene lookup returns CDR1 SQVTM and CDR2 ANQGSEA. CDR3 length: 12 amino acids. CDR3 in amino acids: CSVGKDSYEQYF. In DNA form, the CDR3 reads TGCAGCGTGGGGAAGGACAGCTACGAGCAGTACTTC.

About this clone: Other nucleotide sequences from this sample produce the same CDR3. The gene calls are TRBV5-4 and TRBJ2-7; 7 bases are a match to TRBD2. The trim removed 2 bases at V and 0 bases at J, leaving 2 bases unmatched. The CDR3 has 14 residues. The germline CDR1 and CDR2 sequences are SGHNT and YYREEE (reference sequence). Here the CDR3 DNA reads TGTGCCAGCAGCTTCGGGGGGACCTCCTACGAGCAGTACTTC. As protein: CASSFGGTSYEQYF.

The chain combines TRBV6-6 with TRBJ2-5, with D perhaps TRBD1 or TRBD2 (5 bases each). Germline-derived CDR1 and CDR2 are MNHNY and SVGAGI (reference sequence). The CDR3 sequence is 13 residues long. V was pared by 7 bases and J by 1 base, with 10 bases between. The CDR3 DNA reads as TGTGCCAGCACCTTTGGGGGCCAAGAGACCCAGTACTTC. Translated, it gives CASTFGGQETQYF.

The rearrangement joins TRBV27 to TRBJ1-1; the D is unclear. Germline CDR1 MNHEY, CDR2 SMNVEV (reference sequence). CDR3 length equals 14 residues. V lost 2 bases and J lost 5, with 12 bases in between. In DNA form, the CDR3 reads TGTGCCAGCAGTTTAACGGCCCTGGGGACTGAAGCTTTCTTT. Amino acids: CASSLTALGTEAFF.

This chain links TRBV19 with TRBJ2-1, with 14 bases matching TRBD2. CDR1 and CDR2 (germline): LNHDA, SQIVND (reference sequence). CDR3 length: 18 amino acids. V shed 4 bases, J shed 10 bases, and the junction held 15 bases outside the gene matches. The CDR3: CASSTSYLGTSGRGEQFF. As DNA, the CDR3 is TGTGCCAGTAGTACAAGCTACTTGGGGACTAGCGGGAGAGGAGAGCAGTTCTTC.

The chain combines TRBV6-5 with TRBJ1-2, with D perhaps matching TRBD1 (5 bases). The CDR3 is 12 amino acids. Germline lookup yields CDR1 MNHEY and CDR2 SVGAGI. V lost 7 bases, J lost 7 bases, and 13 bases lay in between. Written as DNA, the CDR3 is TGTGCCAGCATATCGGGGGACTCTGGCTACACCTTC. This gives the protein CASISGDSGYTF.

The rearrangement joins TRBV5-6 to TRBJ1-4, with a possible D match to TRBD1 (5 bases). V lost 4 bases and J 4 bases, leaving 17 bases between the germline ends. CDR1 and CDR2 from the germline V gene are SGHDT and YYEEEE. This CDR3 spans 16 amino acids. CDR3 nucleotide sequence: TGTGCCAGCAGCCGGACCCCAGGGTGGGGTAATGAAAAACTGTTTTTT. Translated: CASSRTPGWGNEKLFF.

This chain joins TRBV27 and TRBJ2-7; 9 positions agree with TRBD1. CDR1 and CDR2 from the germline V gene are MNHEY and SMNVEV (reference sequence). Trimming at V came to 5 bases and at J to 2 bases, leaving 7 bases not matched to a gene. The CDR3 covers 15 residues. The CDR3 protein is CASSPGQGIPYEQYF. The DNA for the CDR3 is TGTGCCAGCAGTCCAGGACAGGGGATCCCCTACGAGCAGTACTTC.

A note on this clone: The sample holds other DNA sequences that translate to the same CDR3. The CDR3 DNA is TGCAGCGTCCGACGGGGCTACGAGCAGTACTTC. Protein: CSVRRGYEQYF. The rearrangement links TRBV29-1 to TRBJ2-7; a weak D match, TRBD2 (5 bases). Looked up from germline, CDR1 is SQVTM and CDR2 is ANQGSEA. V lost 6 bases, J lost 3 bases, and 9 bases lay in between. The CDR3 extends over 11 amino acids.

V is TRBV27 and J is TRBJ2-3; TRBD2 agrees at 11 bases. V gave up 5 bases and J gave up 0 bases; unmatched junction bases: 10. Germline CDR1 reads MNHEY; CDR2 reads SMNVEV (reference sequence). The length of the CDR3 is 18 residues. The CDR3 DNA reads TGTGCCAGCAGTACCCCGACTAGCGGGGATACTAGCACAGATACGCAGTATTTT. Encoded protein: CASSTPTSGDTSTDTQYF.

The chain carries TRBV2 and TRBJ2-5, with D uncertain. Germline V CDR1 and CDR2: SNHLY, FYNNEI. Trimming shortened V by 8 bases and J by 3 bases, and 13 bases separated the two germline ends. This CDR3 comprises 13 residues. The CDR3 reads CASVPYQEETQYF. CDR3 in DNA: TGTGCCAGCGTACCTTACCAGGAAGAGACCCAGTACTTC. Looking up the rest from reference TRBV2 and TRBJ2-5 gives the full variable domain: EPEVTQTPSHQVTQMGQEVILRCVPISNHLYFYWYRQILGQKVEFLVSFYNNEISEKSEIFDDQFSVERPDGSNFTLKIRSTKLEDSAMYFCASVPYQEETQYFGPGTRLLVL.

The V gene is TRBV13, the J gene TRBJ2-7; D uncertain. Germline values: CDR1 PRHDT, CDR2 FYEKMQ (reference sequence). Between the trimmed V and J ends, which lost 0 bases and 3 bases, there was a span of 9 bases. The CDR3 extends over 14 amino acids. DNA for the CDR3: TGTGCCAGCAGCTTAGGGGGTAGCAACTACGAGCAGTACTTC. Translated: CASSLGGSNYEQYF.

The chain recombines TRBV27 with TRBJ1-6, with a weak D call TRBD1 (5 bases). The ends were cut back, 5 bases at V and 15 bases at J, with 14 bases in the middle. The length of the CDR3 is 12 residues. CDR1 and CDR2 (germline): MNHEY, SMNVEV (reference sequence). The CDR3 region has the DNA TGTGCCAGCAGTGGGGGGTCTGACGGCCTCCACTTT. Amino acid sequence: CASSGGSDGLHF.

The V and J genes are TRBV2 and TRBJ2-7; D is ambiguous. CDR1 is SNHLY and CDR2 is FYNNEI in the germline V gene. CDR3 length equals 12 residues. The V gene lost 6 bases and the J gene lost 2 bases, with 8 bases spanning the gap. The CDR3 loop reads CASRPATYEQYF. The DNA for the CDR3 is TGTGCCAGCAGGCCAGCGACCTACGAGCAGTACTTC.

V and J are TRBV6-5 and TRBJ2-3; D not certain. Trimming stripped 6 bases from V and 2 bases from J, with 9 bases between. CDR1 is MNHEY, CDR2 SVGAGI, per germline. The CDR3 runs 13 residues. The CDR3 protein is CASRGLTTDTQYF. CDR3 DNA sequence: TGTGCCAGCAGGGGCCTCACCACAGATACGCAGTATTTT.

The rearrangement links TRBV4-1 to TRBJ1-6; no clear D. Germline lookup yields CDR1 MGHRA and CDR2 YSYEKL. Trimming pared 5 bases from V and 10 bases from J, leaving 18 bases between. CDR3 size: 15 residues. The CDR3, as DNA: TGCGCCAGCAGCGAAGGGCCAGGTCTTCTATCACCCCTCCACTTT. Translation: CASSEGPGLLSPLHF.

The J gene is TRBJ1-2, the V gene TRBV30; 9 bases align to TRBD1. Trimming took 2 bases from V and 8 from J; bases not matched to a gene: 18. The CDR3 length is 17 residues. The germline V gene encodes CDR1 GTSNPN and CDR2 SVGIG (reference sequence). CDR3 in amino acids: CAWSYEDRGAGLHGYTF. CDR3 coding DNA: TGTGCCTGGAGTTACGAAGACAGGGGGGCAGGTCTCCACGGCTACACCTTC.

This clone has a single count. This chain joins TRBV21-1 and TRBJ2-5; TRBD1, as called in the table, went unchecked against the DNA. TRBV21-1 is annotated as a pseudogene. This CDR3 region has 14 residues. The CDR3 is CASSFSAGGETQYF. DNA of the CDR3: TGTGCCAGCAGCTTCAGTGCAGGGGGAGAGACCCAGTACTTC.

The CDR3 DNA reads as TGTGCCAGCAGTCTAGGCCCTGGGACAGGGGGAGAGACCCAGTACTTC. It translates to CASSLGPGTGGETQYF. This chain links TRBV27 with TRBJ2-5; 11 bases line up with TRBD1. In germline, CDR1 is MNHEY, CDR2 SMNVEV (reference sequence). The V segment lost 5 bases and the J segment 4 bases; nucleotides outside the gene matches: 9. The CDR3 spans 16 residues.

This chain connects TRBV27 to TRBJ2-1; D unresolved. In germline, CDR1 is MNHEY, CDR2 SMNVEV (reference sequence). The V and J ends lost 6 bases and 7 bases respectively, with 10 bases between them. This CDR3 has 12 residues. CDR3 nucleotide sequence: TGTGCCAGCAGCCCTAATTGGAATGAGCAGTTCTTC. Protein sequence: CASSPNWNEQFF.

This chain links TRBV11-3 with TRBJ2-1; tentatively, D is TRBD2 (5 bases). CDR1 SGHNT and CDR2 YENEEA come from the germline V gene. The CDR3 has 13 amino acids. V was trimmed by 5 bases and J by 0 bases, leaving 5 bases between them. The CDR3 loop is CASSRGSYNEQFF. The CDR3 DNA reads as TGTGCCAGCAGCCGGGGCTCCTACAATGAGCAGTTCTTC.

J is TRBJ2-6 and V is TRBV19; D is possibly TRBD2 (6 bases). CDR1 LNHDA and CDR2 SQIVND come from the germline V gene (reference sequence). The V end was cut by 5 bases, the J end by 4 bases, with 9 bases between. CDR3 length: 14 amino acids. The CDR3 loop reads CASSWGEGANVLTF. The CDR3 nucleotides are TGTGCCAGTAGTTGGGGGGAAGGGGCCAACGTCCTGACTTTC.

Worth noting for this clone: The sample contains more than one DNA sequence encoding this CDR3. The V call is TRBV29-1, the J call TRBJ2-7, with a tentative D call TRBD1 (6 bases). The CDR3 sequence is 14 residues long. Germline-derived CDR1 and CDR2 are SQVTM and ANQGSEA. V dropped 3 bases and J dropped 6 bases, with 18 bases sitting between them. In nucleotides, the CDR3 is TGCAGCGTTGAGGATCAGCAGGGGCTTAGCGAGCAGTACTTC. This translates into CSVEDQQGLSEQYF.

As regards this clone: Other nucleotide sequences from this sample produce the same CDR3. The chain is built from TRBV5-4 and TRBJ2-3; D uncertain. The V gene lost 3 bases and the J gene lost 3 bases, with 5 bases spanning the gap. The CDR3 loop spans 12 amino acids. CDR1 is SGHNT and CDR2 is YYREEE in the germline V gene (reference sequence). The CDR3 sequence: CASSSHTDTQYF. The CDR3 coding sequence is TGTGCCAGCAGCTCCCATACAGATACGCAGTATTTT.

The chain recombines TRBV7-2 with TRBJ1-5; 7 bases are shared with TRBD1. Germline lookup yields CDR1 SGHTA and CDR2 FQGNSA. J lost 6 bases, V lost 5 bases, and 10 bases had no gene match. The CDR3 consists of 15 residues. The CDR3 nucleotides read TGTGCCAGCAGCGGAGACAGGGATTTGCGTCAGCCCCAGCATTTT. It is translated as CASSGDRDLRQPQHF.